The 4 T cell receptor beta chains in this list originate from one sample, sequenced in a study of shared clonotypes between healthy human individuals. Profiling relied on immunoSEQ multiplex PCR, and the TCRdb table lists in-frame clones only, not all of them. The sample shows a few million clones, about 92% of them seen only once. The sequencing sample was made of naive CD4+ T cells sorted from blood. Sample subset: CD45RA+ positively selected. The receptors were sampled from a man aged 18-30 years in good health.

The J gene is TRBJ2-3, the V gene TRBV29-1; maybe TRBD2 (6 bases). Germline V CDR1 and CDR2: SQVTM, ANQGSEA. V was cut by 7 bases and J by 5 bases, with 13 bases left in between. The CDR3 loop spans 12 amino acids. The CDR3 nucleotides are TGCAGCGACAGCGGGCCATTAGATACGCAGTATTTT. Amino acids: CSDSGPLDTQYF.

This clone was observed once. The chain uses TRBV7-2 and TRBJ2-1, with 9 bases lining up with TRBD2. Unmatched junction bases numbered 17, after V lost 4 bases and J lost 7 bases. The germline V gene encodes CDR1 SGHTA and CDR2 FQGNSA. There are 18 residues in the CDR3. CDR3 DNA sequence: TGTGCCAGCAGCTCCCGCTCCGGATCTAGCGGGATCGGTAATGAGCAGTTCTTC. Its protein product is CASSSRSGSSGIGNEQFF.

On this clone itself: Other DNA sequences in this sample translate to the same CDR3. The rearrangement links TRBV2 to TRBJ2-1; no clear D. Germline CDR1 and CDR2: SNHLY and FYNNEI. Trimming cost V 5 bases and J 0 bases, with 8 bases left between them. The CDR3 covers 14 residues. The CDR3, as DNA: TGTGCCAGCAGTCGGGCGAGCTCCTACAATGAGCAGTTCTTC. This gives the protein CASSRASSYNEQFF.

The table lists this clone with a few counts. The J gene is TRBJ1-6, the V gene TRBV6-4; TRBD1 aligns across 9 bases. The CDR3 covers 15 residues. Germline-derived CDR1 and CDR2 are MRHNA and SNTAGT. With 0 bases clipped from V and 10 bases from J, the junction kept 4 bases outside the gene matches. Here the CDR3 DNA reads TGTGCCAGCAGTGACTCAACAGGGGGCTACTCACCCCTCCACTTT. It yields the protein CASSDSTGGYSPLHF.